Sequencing of this T cell receptor beta chain was carried out in a study of identical twins. Per the germline V gene, CDR1 is MNHEY and CDR2 is SMNVEV (reference sequence). J gave up 10 bases and V 7 bases, and 7 bases lay outside the gene matches. The CDR3 totals 12 residues. The study, taken as a whole, reports: Out-of-frame alpha sequences shared by twins showed excess low generation probability. Memory repertoires lacked the insertion deficit that abundant cord blood beta clonotypes showed.

A note on this clonotype: Its antigen is not known.

From the 5' RACE reads, TCRdb called clonotypes with MiXCR, one entry per CDR3 protein. The data contain 200,000 to 300,000 distinct CDR3 sequences, 6% to 8% of them singletons. A further study also used this sample, focusing on yellow fever vaccine responses in identical twins.

The sequencing sample was made of CD8+ T cells sorted from blood. The clonotype originates from a woman aged 18-29 years in good health. V gene TRBV27 combines with J gene TRBJ2-1, with 7 positions matching TRBD2. DNA of the CDR3: TGTGCCAGCAAGGGAGGGCCGGGGGAGCAGTTCTTC. Translation gives CASKGGPGEQFF.